This TCR beta chain appears in the sequencing data of a study of blood T cells in healthy people across ages. Study-wide results and limits: Long-lived donors exceeded aged donors in naive CD4+ cells and diversity.

The V segment lost 1 base and the J segment 2 bases; nucleotides outside the gene matches: 3. This CDR3 is built from 15 residues. CDR1 is DFQATT and CDR2 is SNEGSKA in the germline V gene (reference sequence). With a J-beta primer mix and a sample-barcoded 5' primer, a second PCR ran 7 to 11 cycles. In TCRdb, the 5' RACE reads were re-called with MiXCR into one record per CDR3 protein. The sample lists around 1,600,000 distinct CDR3 sequences, about 42% occurring once. This clonotype occurred a few times. The antigen is not known. The chain employs TRBV20-1 and TRBJ2-1; 9 bases are shared with TRBD2. The specimen sequenced was blood. This TCR came from a young woman in good health. CDR3 bases: TGCAGTGCTAGAGGGGGGACTAGCACCTACAATGAGCAGTTCTTC. It codes for CSARGGTSTYNEQFF.